This TCR beta chain was identified during a study of T cells in Graves' hyperthyroidism and ophthalmopathy (dated by TCRdb to about 2019). Regarding the study in general: Peripheral blood samples were taken at initial diagnosis, before any treatment was given. A discovery cohort of about 95 patients, about 44 with Graves' ophthalmopathy and 55 to 65 with stable Graves' hyperthyroidism, was used to find distinguishing TCR V-J signatures. Prospective prediction of ophthalmopathy was tested in an independent validation cohort of 18 to 20 hyperthyroidism patients and approximately 17 patients who later progressed to ophthalmopathy. The 100 discovery patients were randomly divided into training and test sets at a 7:3 ratio. Thyroid tissue and blood T-cell repertoires from more than five Graves' hyperthyroidism patients were also compared in the study. Following sampling, methimazole starting at 30 mg daily was given to hyperthyroidism patients, and high-dose intravenous methylprednisolone was given to ophthalmopathy patients. According to the paper, TCR Vbeta CDR3 sequencing was carried out on some 140 peripheral blood samples, which came from fewer than 50 ophthalmopathy, 75 to 80 hyperthyroidism and approximately 17 progressor patients.

Amplification of TCR beta CDR3 regions was carried out from RNA transcripts. For the first round of RT-PCR on the TCR CDR3, the HTBI primer set was used together with the Qiagen OneStep RT-PCR kit. Libraries were constructed in a second round of multiplex PCR, after which size selection and purification were performed. Sequencing of the libraries was done on an Illumina HiSeq2000 using paired-end 100 bp reads. Per the authors' processing: SOAPnuke was used to process the raw data, throwing out any read that contained adapters or uncalled bases, had a mean Phred below 15, or lacked an exact constant-primer or identifier match. COPE v1.2.5 was used to merge the high-quality paired reads, and each unique nucleotide sequence was defined as a clonotype. MiTCR v1.1 was used to align the clonotypes against IMGT TRBV, TRBD and TRBJ reference segments. Analysis was restricted to V-J combinations with a frequency above 0.0001, which covered roughly 99% of repertoires. The TCS score was defined as the ratio of F50 (clonal expansion) to E x V (chaos), calculated using BLOSUM62-based TCRdist between CDR3 peptides within each V-J. Welch's t-statistics and random forest reduced 500 to 550 V-J features to 10 to 15, which were used in a naive Bayes classifier (R e1071). The similarity between thyroid and blood repertoires was quantified using the Morisita-Horn index. The public reads were reprocessed in TCRdb via fastp at Q25 and MiXCR, keeping in-frame beta chains. Under each unique CDR3 protein, matching rows form one entry showing the most common genes and DNA. The V and J calls come from TCRdb's annotation, not from the publication. In all, the sample holds just under 750,000 distinct CDR3 sequences, and approximately 40% of those were seen once. The top ten constitute around 29% of the sample.

Stable Graves' hyperthyroidism was defined as the absence of progression to ophthalmopathy over 18 months of follow-up. Hyperthyroidism patients were aged 18 to 65 years and newly diagnosed, with disease duration of less than 2 months. Exclusion was applied to patients with uncontrolled infections, other autoimmune diseases, pregnancy or lactation. Clinical symptoms, serum thyroxine and TRAb, thyroid ultrasound, and orbital computed tomography formed the basis for the diagnoses. PBMCs were isolated from more than 9 ml of fresh peripheral blood by Ficoll-Paque density gradient centrifugation. Trizol reagent was used to extract total RNA, and RNA quality was then checked on an Agilent 2100 Bioanalyzer. Including cysteine and phenylalanine, the CDR3 has 15 amino acids. Only the CDR3 region is kept as DNA, spanning 45 bases read in frame from base 1. The germline V gene (reference sequence) yields DFQATT for CDR1 and SNEGSKA for CDR2. V is trimmed back by 6 bases and J by 3 bases, and the junction contains 10 bases that no gene match accounts for.

As regards this clonotype: Its antigen has not been determined. No much larger clone is present one base from it, and per-base qualities are unavailable.

Results the study describes overall, beyond this receptor: During validation, the model predicted progression to ophthalmopathy a median of roughly six months ahead of onset, with almost 71% sensitivity and 72% to 80% specificity. Most expanded thyroid clonotypes (frequency above 0.001) were also detected in blood, a finding suggesting that blood repertoires may reflect thyroid immune responses. In cross-validation, a model built on a 13 V-J signature told ophthalmopathy apart from stable hyperthyroidism with under 90% sensitivity and around 84% specificity, and in testing the same model reached 80%/75%. No statistical method was used to set the sample size in advance, and investigators knew the group allocation.

The V and J segments used are TRBV20-1 and TRBJ2-1; a stretch of 8 junction bases matches TRBD1. This TCR came from a woman between 35 and 50 years old with Graves' hyperthyroidism. Source material: blood. The CDR3 reads as follows: CSAEPPGTGYNEQFF. At the DNA level, the sequence is TGCAGTGCAGAGCCTCCCGGGACAGGCTACAATGAGCAGTTCTTC.